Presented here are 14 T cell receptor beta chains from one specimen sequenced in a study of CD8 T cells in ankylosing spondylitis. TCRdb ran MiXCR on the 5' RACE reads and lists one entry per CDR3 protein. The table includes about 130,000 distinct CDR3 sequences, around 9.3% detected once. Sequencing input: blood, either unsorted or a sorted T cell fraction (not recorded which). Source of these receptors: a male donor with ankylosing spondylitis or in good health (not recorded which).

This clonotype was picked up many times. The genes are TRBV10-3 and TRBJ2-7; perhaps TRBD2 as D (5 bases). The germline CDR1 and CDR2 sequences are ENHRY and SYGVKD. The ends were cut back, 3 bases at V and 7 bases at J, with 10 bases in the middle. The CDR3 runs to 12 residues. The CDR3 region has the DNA TGTGCCATCAGTGAACGGGGTGGTGAGCAGTACTTC. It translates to CAISERGGEQYF.

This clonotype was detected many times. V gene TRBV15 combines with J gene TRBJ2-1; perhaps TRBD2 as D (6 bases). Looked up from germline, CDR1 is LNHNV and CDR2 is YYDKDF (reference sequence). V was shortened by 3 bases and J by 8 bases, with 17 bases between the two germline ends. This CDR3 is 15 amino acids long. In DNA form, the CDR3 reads TGTGCCACCAGCAGGAGGGACTTTGGCTCCCATGAGCAGTTCTTC. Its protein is CATSRRDFGSHEQFF.

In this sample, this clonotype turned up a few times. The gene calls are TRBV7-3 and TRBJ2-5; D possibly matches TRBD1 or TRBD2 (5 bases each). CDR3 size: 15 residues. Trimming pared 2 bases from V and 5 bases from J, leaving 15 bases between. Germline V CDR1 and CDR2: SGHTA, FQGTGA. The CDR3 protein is CASSLYGGVGETQYF. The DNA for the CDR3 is TGTGCCAGCAGCTTATATGGGGGAGTGGGCGAGACCCAGTACTTC. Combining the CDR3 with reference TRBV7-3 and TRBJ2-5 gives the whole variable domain GAGVSQTPSNKVTEKGKYVELRCDPISGHTALYWYRQSLGQGPEFLIYFQGTGAADDSGLPNDRFFAVRPEGSVSTLKIQRTERGDSAVYLCASSLYGGVGETQYFGPGTRLLVL.

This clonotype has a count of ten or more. The CDR3 sequence: CSVDPPSSYNEQFF. The DNA of the CDR3 is TGCAGCGTTGATCCCCCAAGCTCCTACAATGAGCAGTTCTTC. V and J are TRBV29-1 and TRBJ2-1, with D unresolved. The germline V gene encodes CDR1 SQVTM and CDR2 ANQGSEA. CDR3 size: 14 residues. V lost 3 bases, J lost 0 bases, and 9 bases lay in between.

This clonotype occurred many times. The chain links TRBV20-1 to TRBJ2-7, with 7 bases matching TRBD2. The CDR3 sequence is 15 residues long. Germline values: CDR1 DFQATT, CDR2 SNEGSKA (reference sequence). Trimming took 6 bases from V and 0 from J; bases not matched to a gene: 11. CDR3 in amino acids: CSAGPSGGYSYEQYF. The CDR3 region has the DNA TGCAGTGCCGGCCCTTCGGGGGGTTACTCCTACGAGCAGTACTTC.

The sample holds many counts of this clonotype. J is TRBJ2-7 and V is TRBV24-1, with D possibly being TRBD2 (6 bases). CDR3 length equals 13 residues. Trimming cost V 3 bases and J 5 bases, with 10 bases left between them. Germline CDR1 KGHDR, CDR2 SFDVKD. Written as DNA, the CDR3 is TGTGCCACCAGTGATACGACTAGAGACGAGCAGTACTTC. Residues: CATSDTTRDEQYF.

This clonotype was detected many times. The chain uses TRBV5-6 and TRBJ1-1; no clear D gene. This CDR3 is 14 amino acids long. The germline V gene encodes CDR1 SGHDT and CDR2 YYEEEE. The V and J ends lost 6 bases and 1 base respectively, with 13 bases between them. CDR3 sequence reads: CASTLRAANTEAFF. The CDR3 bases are TGTGCCAGCACCCTCCGGGCGGCGAACACTGAAGCTTTCTTT.

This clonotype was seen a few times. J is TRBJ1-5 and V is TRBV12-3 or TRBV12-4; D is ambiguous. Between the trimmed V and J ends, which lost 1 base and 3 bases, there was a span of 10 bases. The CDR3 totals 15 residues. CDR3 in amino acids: CASSLGGGYNQPQHF. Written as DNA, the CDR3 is TGTGCCAGCAGTTTAGGTGGTGGGTACAATCAGCCCCAGCATTTT.

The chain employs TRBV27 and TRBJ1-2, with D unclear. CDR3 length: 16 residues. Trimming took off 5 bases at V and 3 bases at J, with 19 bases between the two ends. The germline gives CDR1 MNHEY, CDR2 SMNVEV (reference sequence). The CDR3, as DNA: TGTGCCAGCAGTACCTCCTCCGGTATTAGCGACTATGGCTACACCTTC. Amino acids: CASSTSSGISDYGYTF.

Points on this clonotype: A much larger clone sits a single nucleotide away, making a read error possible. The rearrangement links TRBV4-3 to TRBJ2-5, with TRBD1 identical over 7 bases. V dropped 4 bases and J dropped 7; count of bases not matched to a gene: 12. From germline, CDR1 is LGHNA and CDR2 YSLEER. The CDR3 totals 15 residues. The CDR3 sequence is CASSLNYRGAGTQYF. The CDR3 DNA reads TGCGCCAGCAGCCTGAACTACAGGGGCGCTGGGACCCAGTACTTC.

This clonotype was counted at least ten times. The CDR3: CSARPSGRVDTQYF. CDR3 DNA: TGCAGTGCTCGTCCTAGCGGGAGGGTGGATACGCAGTATTTT. The rearrangement uses TRBV20-1 and TRBJ2-3; 12 bases align to TRBD2. V shed 5 bases and J 6 bases; nucleotides not matched to a gene: 6. This CDR3 region has 14 residues. Germline lookup yields CDR1 DFQATT and CDR2 SNEGSKA (reference sequence).

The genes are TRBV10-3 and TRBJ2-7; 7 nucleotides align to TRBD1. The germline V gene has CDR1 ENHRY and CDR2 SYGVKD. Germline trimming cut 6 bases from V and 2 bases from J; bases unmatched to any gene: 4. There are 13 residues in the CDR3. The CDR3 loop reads CAISRDRTYEQYF. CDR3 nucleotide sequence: TGTGCCATCAGCCGGGACAGAACCTACGAGCAGTACTTC.

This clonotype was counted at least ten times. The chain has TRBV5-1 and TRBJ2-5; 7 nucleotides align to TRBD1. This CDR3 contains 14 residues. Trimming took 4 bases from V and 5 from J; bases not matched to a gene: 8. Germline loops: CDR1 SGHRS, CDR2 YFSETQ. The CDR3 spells CASSLGQDGETQYF. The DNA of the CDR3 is TGCGCCAGCAGCCTCGGACAGGATGGGGAGACCCAGTACTTC.

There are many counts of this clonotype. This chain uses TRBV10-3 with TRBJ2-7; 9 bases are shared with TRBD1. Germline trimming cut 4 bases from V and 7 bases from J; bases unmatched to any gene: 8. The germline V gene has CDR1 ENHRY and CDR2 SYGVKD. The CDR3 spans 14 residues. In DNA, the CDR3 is TGTGCCATCAGTGGTGGGACAGGGACGGAAGAGCAGTACTTC. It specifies CAISGGTGTEEQYF.